This entry features one T cell receptor beta chain sequence. This entry is derived from a study of OX40 agonist ivuxolimab in advanced cancers. Here immunoSEQ multiplex PCR was the method, and the copy in TCRdb shows in-frame clones only, minus some. Among around 25,000 clones, about four fifths were seen once, and the ten largest hold approximately 12%. The source material was CD4+ or CD8+ T cells sorted from blood, sampled in a trial of the OX40 agonist ivuxolimab. The sequence came from an adult with an advanced solid tumor such as melanoma, head and neck, liver or kidney cancer.

For the CDR3, the DNA is TGTGCCATCAGTGAGGGAATACATGGCTACACCTTC. Its protein product is CAISEGIHGYTF. The V call is TRBV10-3, the J call TRBJ1-2; no definite D call. This CDR3 region has 12 residues. Germline V gene lookup returns CDR1 ENHRY and CDR2 SYGVKD. V gave up 2 bases and J gave up 6 bases, with 7 bases separating them.